These T cell receptor beta chains were read from a single sample in a study of blood T cell repertoires in COVID-19. TCRdb's copy holds only in-frame clones and misses some; the assay was immunoSEQ multiplex PCR. This table holds fewer than 250,000 clones, about 85% found once. Sequencing was performed on peripheral blood. Source of these receptors: a man in his 70s with acute or convalescent COVID-19. CDR3s include the opening cysteine and the closing phenylalanine or tryptophan. D genes are given only for firm matches. Only some rows state a clone size, as once, few, many or a class for expanded clones.

CDR3: CASALEGVDSPLHF; DNA: TGTGCCAGCGCGTTGGAGGGAGTGGATTCACCCCTCCACTTT; size: .; length: 14; V: TRBV6-5; J: TRBJ1-6; D: .
CDR3: CASSPGLAGRSNEQFF; DNA: TGTGCCAGCAGCCCCGGACTAGCGGGGCGATCCAATGAGCAGTTCTTC; size: .; length: 16; V: TRBV7-6; J: TRBJ2-1; D: TRBD2
CDR3: CASSPRSQGSEKLFF; DNA: TGTGCCAGCAGCCCCCGGTCACAGGGGAGTGAAAAACTGTTTTTT; size: .; length: 15; V: TRBV4-2; J: TRBJ1-4; D: TRBD1
CDR3: CASTRAQGLTEAFF; DNA: TGTGCCAGCACCCGGGCCCAGGGATTGACTGAAGCTTTCTTT; size: .; length: 14; V: TRBV6-5; J: TRBJ1-1; D: .
CDR3: CASSEPGYNEQFF; DNA: TGTGCCAGCAGTGAACCGGGATACAATGAGCAGTTCTTC; size: .; length: 13; V: TRBV2; J: TRBJ2-1; D: .
CDR3: CASSVGQGHNQPQHF; DNA: TGTGCCAGCAGTGTTGGACAGGGTCACAATCAGCCCCAGCATTTT; size: .; length: 15; V: TRBV2; J: TRBJ1-5; D: TRBD1
CDR3: CASSEAGASYNEQFF; DNA: TGTGCCAGCAGTGAAGCGGGAGCGTCCTACAATGAGCAGTTCTTC; size: .; length: 15; V: TRBV6-1; J: TRBJ2-1; D: .
CDR3: CASSTKTPGQGVNEQFF; DNA: TGTGCCAGTAGTACCAAGACACCGGGACAGGGGGTAAATGAGCAGTTCTTC; size: .; length: 17; V: TRBV19; J: TRBJ2-1; D: TRBD1
CDR3: CASSPSMGTNQPQHF; DNA: TGTGCCAGCTCACCATCTATGGGGACTAATCAGCCCCAGCATTTT; size: .; length: 15; V: TRBV18; J: TRBJ1-5; D: .
CDR3: CASSLHGGTEAFF; DNA: TGTGCCAGCAGCTTACACGGAGGCACTGAAGCTTTCTTT; size: once; length: 13; V: TRBV7-8; J: TRBJ1-1; D: .
CDR3: CASSQAMQGGYGYTF; DNA: TGCGCCAGCAGCCAAGCTATGCAGGGTGGCTATGGCTACACCTTC; size: .; length: 15; V: TRBV4-1; J: TRBJ1-2; D: .
CDR3: CASSPDAANYGYTF; DNA: TGTGCCAGCAGCCCAGATGCAGCGAACTATGGCTACACCTTC; size: .; length: 14; V: TRBV5-6; J: TRBJ1-2; D: .
CDR3: CASSTWTGNQPQHF; DNA: TGTGCCAGCAGTACCTGGACAGGCAATCAGCCCCAGCATTTT; size: .; length: 14; V: TRBV2; J: TRBJ1-5; D: .